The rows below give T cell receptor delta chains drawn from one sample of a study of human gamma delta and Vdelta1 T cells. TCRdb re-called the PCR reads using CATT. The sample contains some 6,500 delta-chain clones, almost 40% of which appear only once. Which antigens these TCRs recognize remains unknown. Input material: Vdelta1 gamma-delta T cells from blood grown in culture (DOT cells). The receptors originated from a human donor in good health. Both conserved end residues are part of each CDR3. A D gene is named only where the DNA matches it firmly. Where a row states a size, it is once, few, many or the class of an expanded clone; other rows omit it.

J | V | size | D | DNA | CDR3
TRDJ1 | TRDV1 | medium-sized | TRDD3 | TGTGCTCTTGGGGAACTTTCCTTCCTAACCTCTCTACTGGGGGATACGCGTCTCACCGATAAACTCATCTTT | CALGELSFLTSLLGDTRLTDKLIF
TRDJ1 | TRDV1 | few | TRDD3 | TGTGCTCTTGGGGAACTAGAAGGGTTATTCCTCAACTGGGGAAGCAACGCCGATAAACTCATCTTT | CALGELEGLFLNWGSNADKLIF
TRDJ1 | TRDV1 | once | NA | TGTGCTCTTGGGGAGATCCTACGTCTTACTGGGTCAAGTGATAAACTCATCTTT | CALGEILRLTGSSDKLIF
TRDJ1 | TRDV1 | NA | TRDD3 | TGTGCTCCTGGGAATACAGGGATACGCCTAAAGTACACCGATAAACTCATCTTT | CAPGNTGIRLKYTDKLIF
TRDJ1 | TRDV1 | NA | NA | TGTGCTCTTGGGTGGTTACCGGGACGGGGATACACCGATAAACTCATCTTT | CALGWLPGRGYTDKLIF
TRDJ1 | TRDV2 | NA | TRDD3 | TGTGCCTGTGACATTTACTGGGGGTTCTCTTCGTACACCGATAAACTCATCTTT | CACDIYWGFSSYTDKLIF
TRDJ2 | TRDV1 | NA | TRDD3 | TGTGCTCTTTACTACGATAGGGTACTGGGGGATACGGGAATTTTGACAGCACAACTCTTCTTT | CALYYDRVLGDTGILTAQLFF
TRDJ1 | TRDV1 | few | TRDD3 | TGTGCTCTTGGGGATTTCCTTTATCCACAACTGGGGGATGAGTTCCCCGATAAACTCATCTTT | CALGDFLYPQLGDEFPDKLIF
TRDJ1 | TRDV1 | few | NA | TGTGCTCTTGGGAAACGCACCTACGGGACTGGGCGGTACACCGATAAACTCATCTTT | CALGKRTYGTGRYTDKLIF
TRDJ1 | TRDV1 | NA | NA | TGTGCTCTTGGGGAATTCCTTCCTGGGGGGTTTTACACCGATAAACTCATCTTT | CALGEFLPGGFYTDKLIF
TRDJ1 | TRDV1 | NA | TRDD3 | TGTGCTCTTGGGGAAACCTTTTATAGCCTTCCTACAAACTGGGGGATAGATGTCCTCTACACCGATAAACTCATCTTT | CALGETFYSLPTNWGIDVLYTDKLIF
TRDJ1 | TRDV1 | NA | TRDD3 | TGTGCTCTTGGGGAGATCCTTCTTTGGTGGGGGATACGAACCGATAAACTCATCTTT | CALGEILLWWGIRTDKLIF
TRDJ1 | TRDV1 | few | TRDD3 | TGTGCTCTTGGGGAGGCACTACGGGGGATACGGGGCGATAAACTCATCTTT | CALGEALRGIRGDKLIF
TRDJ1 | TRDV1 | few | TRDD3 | TGTGCTCTTGGGGAAGGGCACCTACTCGTACTGGGGGATATAGAGAGGCGGTACACCGATAAACTCATCTTT | CALGEGHLLVLGDIERRYTDKLIF
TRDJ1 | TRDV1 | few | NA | TGTGCTCTTGTAAAACTGGGAGCTCAAGGGGGCCGGCCCTACACCGATAAACTCATCTTT | CALVKLGAQGGRPYTDKLIF
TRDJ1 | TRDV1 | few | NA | TGTGCTCTTGGGGAACCTGGGCATATTTACACCGATAAACTCATCTTT | CALGEPGHIYTDKLIF
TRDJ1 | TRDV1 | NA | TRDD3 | TGTGCTCTTGGGGAAATTTACTCCTCGGGTGGGGGACGCCCGTACACCGATAAACTCATCTTT | CALGEIYSSGGGRPYTDKLIF
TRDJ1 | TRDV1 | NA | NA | TGTGCTCTTGGGGAACCACCTCTATTCACCCGGGGATCGTACACCGATAAACTCATCTTT | CALGEPPLFTRGSYTDKLIF
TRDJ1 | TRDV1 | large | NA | TGTGCTCTTGGGGAACTGGGGGACTCAAATTTGACCGATAAACTCATCTTT | CALGELGDSNLTDKLIF
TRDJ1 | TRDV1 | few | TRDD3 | TGTGCTCTTGGGGAACTCTTCCTACTGGGGGATTCGTCCACCGATAAACTCATCTTT | CALGELFLLGDSSTDKLIF
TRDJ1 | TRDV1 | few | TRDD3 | TGTGCTCTTGGGGAACTGCGGAGTATGGGGGATAGGGGCACCGATAAACTCATCTTT | CALGELRSMGDRGTDKLIF
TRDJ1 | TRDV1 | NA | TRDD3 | TGTGCTCTTGGGTATTGGATTGACTGGGGGATTACGAGGTCCACCGATAAACTCATCTTT | CALGYWIDWGITRSTDKLIF
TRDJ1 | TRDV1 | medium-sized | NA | TGTGCTCTTGGGGAAGTTAAAGATAGGGACACCGATAAACTCATCTTT | CALGEVKDRDTDKLIF
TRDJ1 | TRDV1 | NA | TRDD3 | TGTGCTCTTGGGGATCCTCCTAGAGGGAGTACTGGGGGGGAGTACACCGATAAACTCATCTTT | CALGDPPRGSTGGEYTDKLIF
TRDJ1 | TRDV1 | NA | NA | TGTGCTCTTGGGGAACTACCCAACCCTCTCTCCAACGATCTGGGGAGAGATCTACATGACACCGATAAACTCATCTTT | CALGELPNPLSNDLGRDLHDTDKLIF
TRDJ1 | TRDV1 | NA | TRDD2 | TGTGCTCTTGGGAACGTCCGCTTCCTAAAGAGAAGGAGGGCCGATAAACTCATCTTT | CALGNVRFLKRRRADKLIF
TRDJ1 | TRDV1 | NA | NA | TGTGCTCTTGGGGAACTACCGCTTAAGCGACCTTGGGGGTATTATAAACTCATCTTT | CALGELPLKRPWGYYKLIF
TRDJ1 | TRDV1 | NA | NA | TGTGCTCTTGGGGAACTACATGCCTATTTCCCCGATAAACTCATCTTT | CALGELHAYFPDKLIF
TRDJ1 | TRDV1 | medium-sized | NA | TGTGCTCTTGGGGAACGGCGAGGGACCCTGACCGATAAACTCATCTTT | CALGERRGTLTDKLIF
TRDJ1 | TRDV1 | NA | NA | TGTGCTCTTGGGGAAGTTTACGCCGCGTACACCGATAAACTCATCTTT | CALGEVYAAYTDKLIF
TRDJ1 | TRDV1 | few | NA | TGTGCTCTTGGGGAACTCCCACCGTACTGGGACTTCGATAAACTCATCTTT | CALGELPPYWDFDKLIF
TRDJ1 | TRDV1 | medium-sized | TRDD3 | TGTGCTCTTGGGGAATCGAACCCCCCCTACTGGGGGATACCCGATAAACTCATCTTT | CALGESNPPYWGIPDKLIF
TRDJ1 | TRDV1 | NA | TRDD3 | TGTGCTCTTGGGGAATGGTTGTCCAATCCTGGGGGGTACACCGATAAACTCATCTTT | CALGEWLSNPGGYTDKLIF
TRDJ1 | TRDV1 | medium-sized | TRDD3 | TGTGCTCTTGGTACTATCTATGTCCTAAACTGGGGGGACAGGGGAACCGATAAACTCATCTTT | CALGTIYVLNWGDRGTDKLIF
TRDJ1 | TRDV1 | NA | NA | TGTGCTCTTGGGGATCCCCTTCGGCAGGTTGGGACCGATAAACTCATCTTT | CALGDPLRQVGTDKLIF
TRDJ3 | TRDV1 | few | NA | TGTGCTCTTGGGGAACAAGAAGGAAAAAAGCTGATGCGCTGGGACACCCGACAGATGTTTTTC | CALGEQEGKKLMRWDTRQMFF
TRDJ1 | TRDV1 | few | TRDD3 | TGTGCTCTTGGGGAACTAGTTCTGGGGGATACGCCCACCGATAAACTCATCTTT | CALGELVLGDTPTDKLIF
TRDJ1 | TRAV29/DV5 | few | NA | TGTGCAGCAAGCAGGCCCTTCGGACACCACACCGATAAACTCATCTTT | CAASRPFGHHTDKLIF
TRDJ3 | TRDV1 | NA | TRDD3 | TGTGCTCTTGGGGAACGTGACCTCCCGGGGATACGACCCTCCTGGGACACCCGACAGATGTTTTTC | CALGERDLPGIRPSWDTRQMFF
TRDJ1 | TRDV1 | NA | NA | TGTGCTCTTGGGGACCTAACGTACACCGATAAACTCATCTTT | CALGDLTYTDKLIF
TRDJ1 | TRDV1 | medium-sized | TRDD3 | TGTGCTCTTGGGGAACATCTGAACTGGGGGATACTTTTGTCTAAACTCATCTTT | CALGEHLNWGILLSKLIF
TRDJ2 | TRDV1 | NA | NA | TGTGCTCTTGGGGACCCAAGAGACAAGAGCCCGGGGGGGCTGACAGCACAACTCTTCTTT | CALGDPRDKSPGGLTAQLFF
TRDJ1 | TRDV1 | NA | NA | TGTGCTCTTGGGGCACGAAAGACGGGGACGTACACCGATAAACTCATCTTT | CALGARKTGTYTDKLIF
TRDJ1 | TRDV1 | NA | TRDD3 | TGTGCTCTTGGGGAAGGGGTCCCTGGGGGACCCTTGAGGTACACCGATAAACTCATCTTT | CALGEGVPGGPLRYTDKLIF
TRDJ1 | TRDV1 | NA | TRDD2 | TGTGCTCTTGGGGAACGTACCTTCCTACGGTGGTGGGGCACCGATAAACTCATCTTT | CALGERTFLRWWGTDKLIF
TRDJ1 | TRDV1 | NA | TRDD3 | TGTGCTCTTGGGGAATATACCTCTTTGTACTGGGGGACAAACTTCACCGATAAACTCATCTTT | CALGEYTSLYWGTNFTDKLIF
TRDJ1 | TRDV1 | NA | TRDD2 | TGTGCTCTTGGGGGTTGGCCTTCCTACCGCCCTCCCCTGTGTTGCACCGATAAACTCATCTTT | CALGGWPSYRPPLCCTDKLIF